Listed here is a single T cell receptor beta chain. The antigen remains unidentified. The assay was immunoSEQ multiplex PCR, and TCRdb's table has in-frame clones only and misses some. The table records over 90,000 clones, nearly 90% of them present only once. The data are from a study of OX40 agonist ivuxolimab in advanced cancers. Study-wide findings and caveats: Expanded clones tended on average to be more numerous among CD8+ T cells than CD4+.

The length of the CDR3 is 11 residues. Germline CDR1 is MDHEN and CDR2 is SYDVKM. J was trimmed by 12 bases and V by 5 bases; bases with no gene match: 0. The TCR originated in an adult with an advanced solid tumor such as melanoma, head and neck, liver or kidney cancer. The material was CD4+ or CD8+ T cells sorted from blood, obtained in a trial of the OX40 agonist ivuxolimab. V usage is TRBV28 and J usage is TRBJ2-1; 11 bases are a match to TRBD2. The CDR3 protein is CASSTSGRQFF. Here the CDR3 DNA reads TGTGCCAGCAGTACTAGCGGGAGGCAGTTCTTC.